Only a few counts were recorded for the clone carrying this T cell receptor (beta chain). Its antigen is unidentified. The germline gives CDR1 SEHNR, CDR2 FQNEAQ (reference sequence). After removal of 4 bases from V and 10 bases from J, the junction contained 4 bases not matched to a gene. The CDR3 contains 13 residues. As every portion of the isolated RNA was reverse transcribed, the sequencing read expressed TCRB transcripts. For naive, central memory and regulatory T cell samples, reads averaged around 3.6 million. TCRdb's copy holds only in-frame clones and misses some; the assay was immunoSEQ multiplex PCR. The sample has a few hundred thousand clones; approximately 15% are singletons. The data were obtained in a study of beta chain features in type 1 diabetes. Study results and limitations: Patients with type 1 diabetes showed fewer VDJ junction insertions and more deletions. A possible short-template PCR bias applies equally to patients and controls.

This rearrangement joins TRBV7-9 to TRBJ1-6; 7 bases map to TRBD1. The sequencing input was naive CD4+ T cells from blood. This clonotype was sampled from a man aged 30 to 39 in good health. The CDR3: CASSYTGVSPLHF. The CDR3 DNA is TGTGCCAGCAGCTATACAGGGGTCTCACCCCTCCACTTT.